This TCR beta chain was obtained from a study of T cells in Graves' hyperthyroidism and ophthalmopathy. Looked up from germline, CDR1 is SGHDN and CDR2 is FVKESK. The V and J ends lost 0 bases and 1 base respectively, with 13 bases between them. CDR3 length equals 16 residues. Isolation of PBMCs was performed on about 9.9 ml fresh peripheral blood. Study-level points and caveats: Expanded thyroid clonotypes (above 0.001) were mostly also found in blood.

It was RNA transcripts that yielded the amplified TCR beta CDR3 regions. The HTBI primer set drove a first-round RT-PCR of the TCR CDR3. Each CDR3 protein is one row after TCRdb ran MiXCR on the multiplex PCR reads. The table has 250,000 to 300,000 distinct CDR3 sequences, less than 20% seen once; the top ten hold roughly 39%. As concerns this clonotype: Its specificity is unknown.

This sequence originates from a man aged 50 or older with Graves' ophthalmopathy. The source material was blood. The chain recombines TRBV14 with TRBJ2-7; D tentatively reads TRBD1 or TRBD2 (6 bases each). As DNA, the CDR3 is TGTGCCAGCAGCCAAGATGGGGGGCTCCGATCCTACGAGCAGTACTTC. Translating gives CASSQDGGLRSYEQYF. The variable domain in full, completed from reference TRBV14 and TRBJ2-7, reads EAGVTQFPSHSVIEKGQTVTLRCDPISGHDNLYWYRRVMGKEIKFLLHFVKESKQDESGMPNNRFLAERTGGTYSTLKVQPAELEDSGVYFCASSQDGGLRSYEQYFGPGTRLTVT.